The sequence of this TCR beta chain was determined in a study of blood T cell repertoires in COVID-19. Whole-study context: Both acute and convalescent COVID-19 samples were obtained from the United States, Italy and Spain. Nucleic acid was either cDNA or gDNA, and it came from T cells, B-cell-depleted T cells, or PBMCs.

CDR1 and CDR2 (germline): SGHTA, FQGNSA. The germline V and J ends were trimmed by 6 bases and 5 bases, with 10 bases remaining between them. The CDR3 covers 12 residues. In the study's own analysis: Nucleated cell counts were estimated from reference gene primer amplification. Profiling relied on immunoSEQ multiplex PCR, and the TCRdb table lists in-frame clones only, not all of them. That table gives V, J and clone size, and the DNA gave D and trimming. The table shows 120,000 to 150,000 clones, with around 90% occurring only once. The clonotype was recovered from a human donor in a cohort sampled during active COVID-19. The gene calls are TRBV7-2 and TRBJ1-1; possibly TRBD1 for D (6 bases). The sample taken for sequencing was peripheral blood. DNA of the CDR3: TGTGCCAGCAGTTTCACAGGGACTGAAGCTTTCTTT. Its protein is CASSFTGTEAFF. Supplemented by reference TRBV7-2 and TRBJ1-1, the full variable domain reads GAGVSQSPSNKVTEKGKDVELRCDPISGHTALYWYRQSLGQGLEFLIYFQGNSAPDKSGLPSDRFSAERTGGSVSTLTIQRTQQEDSAVYLCASSFTGTEAFFGQGTRLTVV.